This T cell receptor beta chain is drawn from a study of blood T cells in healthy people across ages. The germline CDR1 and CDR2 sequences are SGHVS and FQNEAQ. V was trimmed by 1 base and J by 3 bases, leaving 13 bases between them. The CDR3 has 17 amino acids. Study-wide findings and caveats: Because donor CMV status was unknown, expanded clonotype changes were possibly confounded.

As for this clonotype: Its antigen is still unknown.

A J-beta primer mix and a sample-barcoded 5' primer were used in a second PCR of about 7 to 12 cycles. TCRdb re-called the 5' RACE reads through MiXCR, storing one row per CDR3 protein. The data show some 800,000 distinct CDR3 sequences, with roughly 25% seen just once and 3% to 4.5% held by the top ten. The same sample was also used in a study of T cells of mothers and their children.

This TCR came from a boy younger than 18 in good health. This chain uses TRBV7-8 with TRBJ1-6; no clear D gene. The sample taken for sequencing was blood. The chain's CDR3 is CASSLVPAGFYNSPLHF. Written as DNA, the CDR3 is TGTGCCAGCAGCTTAGTCCCTGCCGGGTTCTATAATTCACCCCTCCACTTT. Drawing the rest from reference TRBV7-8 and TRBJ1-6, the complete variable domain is GAGVSQSPRYKVAKRGQDVALRCDPISGHVSLFWYQQALGQGPEFLTYFQNEAQLDKSGLPSDRFFAERPEGSVSTLKIQRTQQEDSAVYLCASSLVPAGFYNSPLHFGNGTRLTVT.